The 14 T cell receptor beta chains given below trace back to one sample, sequenced in a study of cytomegalovirus exposure and HLA in healthy donors. The PCR contained 60 Vbeta and 13 Jbeta primers. The data were produced by immunoSEQ multiplex PCR, yet TCRdb's version contains in-frame clones alone and is incomplete. The data contain approximately 160,000 clones, over 60% of them seen just once; the ten biggest clones take up 1.6%. The sequenced material came from PBMCs. The receptors originated from a woman aged 25 to 39 in good health and CMV-seronegative.

The count of this clone is one. This rearrangement joins TRBV30 to TRBJ2-5; TRBD2 is a possible D gene (5 bases). Trimming took 0 bases from V and 5 from J, leaving 13 bases between them. CDR3 length: 14 residues. Germline CDR1 reads GTSNPN; CDR2 reads SVGIG (reference sequence). In nucleotides, the CDR3 is TGTGCCTGGAGTGTACGGAGGCTTTGGGAGACCCAGTACTTC. Amino acid sequence: CAWSVRRLWETQYF.

This chain links TRBV27 with TRBJ1-1; tentatively, D is TRBD1 (5 bases). The CDR3 contains 15 residues. In germline, CDR1 is MNHEY, CDR2 SMNVEV (reference sequence). With 0 bases removed from V and 1 base from J, the gap between germline ends came to 9 bases. The CDR3 region has the DNA TGTGCCAGCAGTTTATCGCTGGGGGGGAACACTGAAGCTTTCTTT. It translates to CASSLSLGGNTEAFF.

The rearrangement links TRBV11-2 to TRBJ2-4; TRBD2 aligns across 16 bases. V gave up 1 base and J gave up 8 bases; unmatched junction bases: 8. CDR1 and CDR2 (germline): SGHAT, FQNNGV. The CDR3 runs 18 residues. The CDR3 spells CASSLVGTSGGVWDIQYF. The CDR3 region has the DNA TGTGCCAGCAGCTTAGTCGGGACTAGCGGGGGGGTCTGGGACATTCAGTACTTC. Variable domain in full (rest from reference TRBV11-2 and TRBJ2-4): EAGVAQSPRYKIIEKRQSVAFWCNPISGHATLYWYQQILGQGPKLLIQFQNNGVVDDSQLPKDRFSAERLKGVDSTLKIQPAKLEDSAVYLCASSLVGTSGGVWDIQYFGAGTRLSVL.

The chain is built from TRBV7-9 and TRBJ1-2, with D possibly being TRBD1 (6 bases). Trimming cost V 0 bases and J 2 bases, with 19 bases left between them. CDR3 length: 18 amino acids. Germline V CDR1 and CDR2: SEHNR, FQNEAQ (reference sequence). This CDR3 reads CASSLAGGLPGTNYGYTF. CDR3 nucleotides: TGTGCCAGCAGCTTAGCGGGGGGGCTTCCCGGAACGAACTATGGCTACACCTTC.

The CDR3 is CASSLGDRSKDYGYTF. The CDR3 coding sequence is TGCGCCAGCAGCTTGGGGGACAGGTCAAAGGACTATGGCTACACCTTC. The J gene is TRBJ1-2, the V gene TRBV5-1, with TRBD1 matching 8 bases. The CDR3 consists of 16 residues. Germline CDR1 is SGHRS and CDR2 is YFSETQ. Trimming removed 0 bases from V and 3 bases from J; junction bases left unmatched: 7.

This clone was seen only once. This chain joins TRBV7-8 and TRBJ1-2; the match to TRBD1 covers 11 bases. Germline trimming cut 5 bases from V and 2 bases from J; bases unmatched to any gene: 4. The V gene's germline CDR1 is SGHVS and CDR2 FQNEAQ. This CDR3 has 15 amino acids. The CDR3 bases are TGTGCCAGCAGCCCTAGGACAGGGGGCAACTATGGCTACACCTTC. Residues: CASSPRTGGNYGYTF.

The J gene is TRBJ1-3, the V gene TRBV2; D gene unclear. There are 12 residues in the CDR3. Germline V gene sequence: CDR1 SNHLY, CDR2 FYNNEI. The V and J ends lost 4 bases and 3 bases respectively, with 4 bases between them. The CDR3 protein is CASSGNGNTIYF. The CDR3 DNA is TGTGCCAGCAGTGGTAATGGAAACACCATATATTTT. Full variable domain (missing parts from reference TRBV2 and TRBJ1-3): EPEVTQTPSHQVTQMGQEVILRCVPISNHLYFYWYRQILGQKVEFLVSFYNNEISEKSEIFDDQFSVERPDGSNFTLKIRSTKLEDSAMYFCASSGNGNTIYFGEGSWLTVV.

The chain uses TRBV18 and TRBJ2-3; no clear D. Germline CDR1 is KGHSH and CDR2 is LQKENI. The CDR3 covers 15 residues. Trimming removed 4 bases at V and 2 bases at J, with 13 bases between. The DNA for the CDR3 is TGTGCCAGCTCACTCGCCCCAGGAAACACAGATACGCAGTATTTT. Translating it yields CASSLAPGNTDTQYF.

This clone was detected only a few times. V is TRBV6-5 and J is TRBJ1-2; 11 bases fit TRBD1. This CDR3 spans 13 amino acids. With 6 bases clipped from V and 6 bases from J, the junction kept 3 bases outside the gene matches. Germline V gives CDR1 MNHEY, CDR2 SVGAGI. The CDR3 region has the DNA TGTGCCAGCAGCCGGACAGGGGGCCATGGCTACACCTTC. Amino acid sequence: CASSRTGGHGYTF.

This chain joins TRBV5-6 and TRBJ1-1; D ambiguous. The length of the CDR3 is 13 residues. Germline lookup yields CDR1 SGHDT and CDR2 YYEEEE. Trimming cost V 0 bases and J 6 bases, with 9 bases left between them. The CDR3 reads CASSLDIAAEAFF. CDR3 coding DNA: TGTGCCAGCAGCTTGGACATTGCCGCTGAAGCTTTCTTT.

This chain connects TRBV6-4 to TRBJ2-3; perhaps TRBD1 as D (5 bases). CDR1 MRHNA and CDR2 SNTAGT come from the germline V gene. V dropped 8 bases and J dropped 1 base, with 10 bases sitting between them. The CDR3 spans 13 residues. CDR3 DNA sequence: TGTGCCAGCCGAATGACAGGCACAGATACGCAGTATTTT. It codes for CASRMTGTDTQYF.

In the case of this clone: Distinct nucleotide sequences in the sample also encode this CDR3. V is TRBV30 and J is TRBJ1-2, with TRBD1 matching over 7 bases. V trimming: 2 bases; J trimming: 4 bases; junction bases outside the gene matches: 4. The CDR3 runs 13 residues. Germline values: CDR1 GTSNPN, CDR2 SVGIG (reference sequence). CDR3 sequence (DNA): TGTGCCTGGAGTCTGACAGGGAGCTATGGCTACACCTTC. It specifies CAWSLTGSYGYTF.

The V gene is TRBV7-4, the J gene TRBJ1-2; TRBD1 matches 7 bases. After removal of 1 base from V and 4 bases from J, the junction contained 15 bases not matched to a gene. The CDR3 consists of 18 residues. The V gene's germline CDR1 is SGHVT and CDR2 SQSDAQ. CDR3 sequence (DNA): TGTGCCAGCAGCTTAGTAGGGGACAGATACAAAACCTCCTATGGCTACACCTTC. This gives the protein CASSLVGDRYKTSYGYTF.

A few counts support this clone. J is TRBJ2-7 and V is TRBV5-4; 10 positions match TRBD2. V lost 3 bases to trimming and J lost 8 bases; unmatched junction nucleotides: 8. CDR3 length: 14 residues. Looked up from germline, CDR1 is SGHNT and CDR2 is YYREEE (reference sequence). CDR3 in amino acids: CASSSTSGMSQQYF. The CDR3 DNA reads TGTGCCAGCAGCTCCACTAGCGGGATGAGCCAGCAGTACTTC.